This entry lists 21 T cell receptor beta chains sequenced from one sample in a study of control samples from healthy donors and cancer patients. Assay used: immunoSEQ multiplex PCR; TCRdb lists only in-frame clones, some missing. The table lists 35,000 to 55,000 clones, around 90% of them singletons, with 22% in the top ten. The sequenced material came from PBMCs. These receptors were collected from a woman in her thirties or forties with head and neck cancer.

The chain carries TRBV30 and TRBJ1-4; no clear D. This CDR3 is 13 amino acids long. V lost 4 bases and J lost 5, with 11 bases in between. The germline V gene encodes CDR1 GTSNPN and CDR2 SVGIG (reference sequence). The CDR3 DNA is TGTGCCTGGACTTCGCAGCCGAATGAAAAACTGTTTTTT. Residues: CAWTSQPNEKLFF.

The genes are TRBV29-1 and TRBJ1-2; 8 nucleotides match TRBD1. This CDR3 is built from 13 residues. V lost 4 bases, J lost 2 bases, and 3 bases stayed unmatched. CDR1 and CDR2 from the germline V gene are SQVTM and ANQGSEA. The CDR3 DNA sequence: TGCAGCGTTGGGACAGGGCGCAACTATGGCTACACCTTC. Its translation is CSVGTGRNYGYTF.

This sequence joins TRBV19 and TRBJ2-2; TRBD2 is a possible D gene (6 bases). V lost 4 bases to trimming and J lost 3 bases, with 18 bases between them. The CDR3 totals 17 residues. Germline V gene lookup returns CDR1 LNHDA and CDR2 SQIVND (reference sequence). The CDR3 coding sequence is TGTGCCAGTAGTACGGGACTGAGCCGTTTGGACACCGGGGAGCTGTTTTTT. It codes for CASSTGLSRLDTGELFF.

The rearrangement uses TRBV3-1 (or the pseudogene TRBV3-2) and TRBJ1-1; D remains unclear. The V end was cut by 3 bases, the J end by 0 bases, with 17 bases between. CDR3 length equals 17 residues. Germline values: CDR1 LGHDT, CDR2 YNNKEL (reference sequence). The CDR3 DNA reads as TGTGCCAGCAGCCAGACTTTATTTGGCGGGGTGAACACTGAAGCTTTCTTT. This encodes CASSQTLFGGVNTEAFF.

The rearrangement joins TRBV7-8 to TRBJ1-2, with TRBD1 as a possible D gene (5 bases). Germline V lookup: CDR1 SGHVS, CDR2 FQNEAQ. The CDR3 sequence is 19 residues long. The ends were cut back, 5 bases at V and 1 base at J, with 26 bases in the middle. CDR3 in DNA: TGTGCCAGCAGCCCCAGTAGAGGGACTGCGGGACGGATTAACTATGGCTACACCTTC. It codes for CASSPSRGTAGRINYGYTF.

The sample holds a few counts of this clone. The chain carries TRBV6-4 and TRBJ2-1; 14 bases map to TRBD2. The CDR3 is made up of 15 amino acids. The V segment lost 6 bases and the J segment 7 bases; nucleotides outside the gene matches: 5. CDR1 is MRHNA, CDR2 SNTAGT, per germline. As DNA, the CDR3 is TGTGCCAGCAGCGCGGGACTAGCGGGAGTAAATGAGCAGTTCTTC. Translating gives CASSAGLAGVNEQFF.

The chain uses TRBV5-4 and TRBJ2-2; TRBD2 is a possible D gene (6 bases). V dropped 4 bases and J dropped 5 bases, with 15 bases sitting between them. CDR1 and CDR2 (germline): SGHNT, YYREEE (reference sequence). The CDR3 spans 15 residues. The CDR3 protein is CASSMEGTLTGELFF. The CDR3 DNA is TGTGCCAGCAGCATGGAGGGGACGTTAACCGGGGAGCTGTTTTTT.

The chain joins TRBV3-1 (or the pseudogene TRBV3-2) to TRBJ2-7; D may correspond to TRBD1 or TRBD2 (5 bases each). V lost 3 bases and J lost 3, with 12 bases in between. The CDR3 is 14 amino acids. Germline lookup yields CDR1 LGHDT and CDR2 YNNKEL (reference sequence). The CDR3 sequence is CASSHRDRGYEQYF. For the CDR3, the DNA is TGTGCCAGCAGCCACCGGGACCGTGGCTACGAGCAGTACTTC.

CDR3 DNA: TGCGCCAGCAGTGAGGACAGCGTCTTAGAGACCCAGTACTTC. Amino acids: CASSEDSVLETQYF. The chain recombines TRBV10-2 with TRBJ2-5, with D possibly matching TRBD1 (5 bases). Germline V gene data show CDR1 as WSHSY and CDR2 as SAAADI. The CDR3 sequence is 14 residues long. V lost 2 bases to trimming and J lost 4 bases, with 11 bases between them.

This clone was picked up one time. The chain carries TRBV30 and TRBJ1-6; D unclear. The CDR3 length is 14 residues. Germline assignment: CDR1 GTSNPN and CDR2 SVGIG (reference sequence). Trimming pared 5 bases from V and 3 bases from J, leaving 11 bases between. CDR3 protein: CAWGLGGYNSPLHF. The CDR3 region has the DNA TGTGCCTGGGGCCTCGGCGGCTATAATTCACCCCTCCACTTT.

The CDR3 bases are TGTGCCAGCAGCTTAGCGACTAGCGGCTACGAGCAGTACTTC. Its translation is CASSLATSGYEQYF. The chain links TRBV27 to TRBJ2-7, with 9 bases lining up with TRBD2. This CDR3 spans 14 amino acids. The V gene end was trimmed by 6 bases and the J gene end by 3 bases; junction bases not matched to a gene: 6. Germline V gene lookup returns CDR1 MNHEY and CDR2 SMNVEV (reference sequence).

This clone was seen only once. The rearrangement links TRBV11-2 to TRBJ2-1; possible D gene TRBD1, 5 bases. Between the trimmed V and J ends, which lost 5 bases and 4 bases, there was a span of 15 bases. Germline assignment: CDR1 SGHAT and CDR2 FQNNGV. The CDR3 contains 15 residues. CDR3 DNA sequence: TGTGCCAGCAGCGTGTCAGGGCCAATTTACAATGAGCAGTTCTTC. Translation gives CASSVSGPIYNEQFF.

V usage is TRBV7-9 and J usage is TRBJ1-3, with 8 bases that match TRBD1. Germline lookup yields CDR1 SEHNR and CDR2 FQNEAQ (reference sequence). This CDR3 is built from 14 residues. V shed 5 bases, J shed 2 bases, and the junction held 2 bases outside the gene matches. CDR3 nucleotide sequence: TGTGCCAGCAGCGCGGACAGGGCTGGAAACACCATATATTTT. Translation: CASSADRAGNTIYF.

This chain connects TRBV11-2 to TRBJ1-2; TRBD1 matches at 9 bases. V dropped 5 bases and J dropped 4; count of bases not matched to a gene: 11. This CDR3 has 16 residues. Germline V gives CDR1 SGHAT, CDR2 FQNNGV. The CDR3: CASSPRTGAFSYGYTF. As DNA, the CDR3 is TGTGCCAGCAGCCCAAGGACAGGGGCTTTTAGCTATGGCTACACCTTC.

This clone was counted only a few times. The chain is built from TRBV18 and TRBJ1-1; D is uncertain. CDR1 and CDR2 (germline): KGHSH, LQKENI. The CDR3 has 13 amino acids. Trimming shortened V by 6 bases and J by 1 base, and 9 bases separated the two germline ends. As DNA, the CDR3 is TGTGCCAGCTCTCCTTTAACGAACACTGAAGCTTTCTTT. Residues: CASSPLTNTEAFF.

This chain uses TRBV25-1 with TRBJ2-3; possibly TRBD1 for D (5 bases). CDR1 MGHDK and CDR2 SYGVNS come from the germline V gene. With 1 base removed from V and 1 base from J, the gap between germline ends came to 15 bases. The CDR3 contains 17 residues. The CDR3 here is CASSELEGAVGTDTQYF. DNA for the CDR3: TGTGCCAGCAGTGAATTGGAAGGGGCTGTGGGCACAGATACGCAGTATTTT.

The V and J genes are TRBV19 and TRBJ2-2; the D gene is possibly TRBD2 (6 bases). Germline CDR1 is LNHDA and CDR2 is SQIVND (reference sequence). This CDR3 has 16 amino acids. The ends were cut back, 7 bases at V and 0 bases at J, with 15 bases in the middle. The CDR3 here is CASTDRGKANTGELFF. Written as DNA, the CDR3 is TGTGCCAGTACCGACCGCGGGAAAGCGAACACCGGGGAGCTGTTTTTT. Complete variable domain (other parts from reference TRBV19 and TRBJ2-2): DGGITQSPKYLFRKEGQNVTLSCEQNLNHDAMYWYRQDPGQGLRLIYYSQIVNDFQKGDIAEGYSVSREKKESFPLTVTSAQKNPTAFYLCASTDRGKANTGELFFGEGSRLTVL.

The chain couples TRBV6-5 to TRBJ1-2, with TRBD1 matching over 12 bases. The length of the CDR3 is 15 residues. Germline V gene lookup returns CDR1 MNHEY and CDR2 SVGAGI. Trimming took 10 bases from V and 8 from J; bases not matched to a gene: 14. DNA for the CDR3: TGTGCCATCCTGGGGCGGGACAGGGGGCTTGGGGGCTACACCTTC. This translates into CAILGRDRGLGGYTF.

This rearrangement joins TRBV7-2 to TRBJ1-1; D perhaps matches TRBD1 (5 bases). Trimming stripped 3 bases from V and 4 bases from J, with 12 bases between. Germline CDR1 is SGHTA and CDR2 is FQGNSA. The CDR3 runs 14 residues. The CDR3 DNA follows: TGTGCCAGCAGCTTTACAGGACTCCTCACTGAAGCTTTCTTT. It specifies CASSFTGLLTEAFF.

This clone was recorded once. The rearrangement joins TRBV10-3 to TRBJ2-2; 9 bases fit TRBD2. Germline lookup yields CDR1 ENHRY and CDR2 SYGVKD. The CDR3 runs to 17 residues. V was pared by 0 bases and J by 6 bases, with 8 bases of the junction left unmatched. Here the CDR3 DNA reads TGTGCCATCAGTGAGTCTCTAGCGGGGTCGGGATCCGGGGAGCTGTTTTTT. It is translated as CAISESLAGSGSGELFF.

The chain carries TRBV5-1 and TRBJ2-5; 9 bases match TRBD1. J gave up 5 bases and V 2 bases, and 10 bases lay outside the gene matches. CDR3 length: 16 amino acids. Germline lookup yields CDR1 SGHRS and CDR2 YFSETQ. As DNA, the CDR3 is TGCGCCAGCAGCTTAAAACCGGGACAGGGCGAGGAGACCCAGTACTTC. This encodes CASSLKPGQGEETQYF.